The clone carrying this T cell receptor (beta chain) was seen only a few times. Its antigen is currently unknown. The sample comes from a study of blood T cells in healthy people across ages. A second PCR, run for about 7 to 11 cycles, used a sample-barcoded 5' primer plus a J-beta primer mix. TCRdb re-called the 5' RACE reads with MiXCR, one entry per CDR3 protein. The data show about 1.7 million distinct CDR3 sequences, with roughly 28% seen just once and 7.7% held by the top ten. Study results and limitations: Naive T cell percentage strongly correlated with TCR beta diversity.

The CDR3 is 16 residues long. V was clipped by 3 bases and J by 2 bases; unmatched bases: 4. Germline V CDR1 and CDR2: SGHRS, YFSETQ. This chain joins TRBV5-1 and TRBJ1-5; TRBD1 aligns across 11 bases. This clonotype was obtained from a woman aged 25-40 years in good health. Input material: blood. The CDR3 sequence is CASSWTGGVGNQPQHF. The CDR3 DNA reads as TGCGCCAGCAGCTGGACAGGGGGCGTTGGCAATCAGCCCCAGCATTTT.